This T cell receptor (beta chain) derives from a study of OX40 agonist ivuxolimab in advanced cancers. Across the whole study: Three patients, one with hepatocellular carcinoma and two with cutaneous melanoma, achieved partial responses.

About this clone: Its antigen is as yet unknown.

Whole-study results and caveats: On average, CD8+ T cells had more expanded clones than CD4+. Undetermined was the antigen specificity of the expanded peripheral T cells. Dosing at 0.1 to 3.0 mg/kg was accompanied by clonal expansion of CD4+ and CD8+ blood T cells by week 6.

The germline V gene has CDR1 SGHTA and CDR2 FQGNSA. The J segment lost 5 bases and the V segment lost 6 bases, leaving 4 bases of the junction unmatched. This CDR3 comprises 14 residues. Sequencing used immunoSEQ multiplex PCR; TCRdb keeps in-frame clones, though not all of them. The sample holds tens of thousands of clones, more than 70% seen once. The genes are TRBV7-2 and TRBJ1-5; 10 bases align to TRBD1. The TCR originated in an adult with an advanced solid tumor such as melanoma, head and neck, liver or kidney cancer. This material consisted of CD4+ or CD8+ T cells sorted from blood, taken in a trial of the OX40 agonist ivuxolimab. The CDR3 sequence: CASRPGTGDQPQHF. CDR3 bases: TGTGCCAGCAGGCCCGGGACAGGGGATCAGCCCCAGCATTTT. Full variable domain (rest looked up from reference TRBV7-2 and TRBJ1-5): GAGVSQSPSNKVTEKGKDVELRCDPISGHTALYWYRQSLGQGLEFLIYFQGNSAPDKSGLPSDRFSAERTGGSVSTLTIQRTQQEDSAVYLCASRPGTGDQPQHFGDGTRLSIL.